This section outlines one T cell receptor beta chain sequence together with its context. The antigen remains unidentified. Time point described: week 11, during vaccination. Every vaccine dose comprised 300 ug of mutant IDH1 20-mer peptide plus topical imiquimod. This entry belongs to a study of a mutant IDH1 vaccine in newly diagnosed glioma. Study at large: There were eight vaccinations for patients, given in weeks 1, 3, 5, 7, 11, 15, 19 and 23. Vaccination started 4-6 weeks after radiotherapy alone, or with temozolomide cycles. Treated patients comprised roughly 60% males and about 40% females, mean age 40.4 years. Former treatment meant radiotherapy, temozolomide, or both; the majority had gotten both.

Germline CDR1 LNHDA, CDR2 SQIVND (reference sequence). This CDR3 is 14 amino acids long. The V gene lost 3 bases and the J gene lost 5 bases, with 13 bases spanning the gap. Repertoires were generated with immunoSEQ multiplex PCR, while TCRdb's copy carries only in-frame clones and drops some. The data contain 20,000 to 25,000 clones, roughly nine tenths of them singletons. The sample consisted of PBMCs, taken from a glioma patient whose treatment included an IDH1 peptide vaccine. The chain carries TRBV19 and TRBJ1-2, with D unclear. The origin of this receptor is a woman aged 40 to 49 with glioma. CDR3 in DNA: TGTGCCAGTAGTATTCTGGCCCCGCTATATGGCTACACCTTC. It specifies CASSILAPLYGYTF.